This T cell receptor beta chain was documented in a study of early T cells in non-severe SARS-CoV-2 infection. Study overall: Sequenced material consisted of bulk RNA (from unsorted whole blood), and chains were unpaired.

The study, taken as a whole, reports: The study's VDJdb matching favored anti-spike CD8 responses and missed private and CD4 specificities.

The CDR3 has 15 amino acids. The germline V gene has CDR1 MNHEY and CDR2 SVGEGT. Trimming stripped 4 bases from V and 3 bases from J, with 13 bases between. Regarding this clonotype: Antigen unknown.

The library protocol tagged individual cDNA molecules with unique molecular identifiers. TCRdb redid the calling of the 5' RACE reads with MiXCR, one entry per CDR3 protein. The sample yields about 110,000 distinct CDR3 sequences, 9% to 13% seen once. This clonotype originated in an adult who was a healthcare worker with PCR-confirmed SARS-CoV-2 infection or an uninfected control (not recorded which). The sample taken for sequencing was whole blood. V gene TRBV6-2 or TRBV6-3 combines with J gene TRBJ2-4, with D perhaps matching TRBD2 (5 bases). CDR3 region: CASSFRTWGKNIQYF. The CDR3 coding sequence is TGTGCCAGCAGTTTCCGGACTTGGGGCAAAAACATTCAGTACTTC.